This entry lists 2 T cell receptor beta chains sequenced from one sample in a study of cytomegalovirus exposure and HLA in healthy donors. TCRdb keeps only in-frame clones here, not all; method: immunoSEQ multiplex PCR. The sample has more than 150,000 clones; 75% to 90% are singletons. The material sequenced was PBMCs. These receptors were collected from a man younger than 35 in good health and CMV-seropositive.

V usage is TRBV11-1 and J usage is TRBJ2-7, with 12 nucleotides matching TRBD1. This CDR3 spans 15 amino acids. V shed 5 bases, J shed 2 bases, and the junction held 4 bases outside the gene matches. Germline CDR1 and CDR2: SGHAT and FQDESV (reference sequence). The CDR3 spells CASSRGTGGAYEQYF. The CDR3 DNA follows: TGTGCCAGCAGCCGCGGGACAGGGGGCGCCTACGAGCAGTACTTC.

This clone showed up just a few times. This chain joins TRBV7-2 and TRBJ2-7; TRBD1 matches 8 bases. The junction had 9 bases not matched to a gene; V was cut back by 4 bases and J by 7 bases. Germline V gives CDR1 SGHTA, CDR2 FQGNSA. The CDR3 covers 14 residues. For the CDR3, the DNA is TGTGCCAGCAGCTCCTACCAGGGGGCCTGGGAGCAGTACTTC. As protein: CASSSYQGAWEQYF.